Listed below are T cell receptor beta chains from one sample, sequenced in a study of vaccination effects on CD4 cells after COVID-19. The antigens of these receptors remain unknown. Profiled with immunoSEQ multiplex PCR; TCRdb holds only in-frame clones, not every one. The data hold 40,000 or so clones, with over 80% observed a single time. The specimen comprised CD4+ T cells from PBMCs cultured without peptide, sampled before COVID-19 vaccination. Source of these receptors: a human donor who received a COVID-19 vaccine. The CDR3 runs from the conserved cysteine through the conserved F or W.

j_gene,v_gene,CDR3aa
TRBJ2-5,TRBV29-1,CSVEDRRDRGRETQYF
TRBJ1-3,TRBV4-3,CASSQEVSTSGNTIYF
TRBJ1-1,TRBV6-1,CASSDRGLNTEAFF
TRBJ1-3,TRBV7-2,CASSQGGSGNTIYF
TRBJ2-2,TRBV9,CASSGIGGKNTGELFF
TRBJ2-1,TRBV7-2,CASSPLIGGWEQFF
TRBJ2-2,TRBV30,CAWSLSWASGELFF
TRBJ1-6,TRBV19,CASSAQGRNSPLHF
TRBJ2-2,TRBV3-1/TRBV3-2,CASSRGGGTGELFF
TRBJ2-3,TRBV6-1,CASSERGQVWDTQYF
TRBJ1-5,TRBV7-2,CASLQGANQPQHF
TRBJ2-4,TRBV7-2,CASSQGRGLLAKNIQYF
TRBJ2-1,TRBV10-1,CASSGDMRDTLGNEQFF
TRBJ1-5,TRBV15,CATSRPYQPQHF
TRBJ1-4,TRBV4-1,CASSQDWTNLEKLFF
TRBJ1-6,TRBV25-1,CASRDGGGVSPLHF